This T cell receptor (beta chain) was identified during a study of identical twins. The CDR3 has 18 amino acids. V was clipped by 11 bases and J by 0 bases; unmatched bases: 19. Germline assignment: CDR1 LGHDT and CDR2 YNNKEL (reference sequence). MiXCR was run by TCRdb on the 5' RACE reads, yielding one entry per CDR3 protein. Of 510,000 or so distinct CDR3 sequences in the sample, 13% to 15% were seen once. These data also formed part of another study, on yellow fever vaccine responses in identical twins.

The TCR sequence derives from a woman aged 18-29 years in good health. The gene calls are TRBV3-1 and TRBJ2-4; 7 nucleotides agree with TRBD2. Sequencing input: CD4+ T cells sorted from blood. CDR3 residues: CACCPARGGGLAKNIQYF. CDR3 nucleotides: TGTGCCTGCTGCCCAGCACGCGGGGGTGGGCTAGCCAAAAACATTCAGTACTTC.